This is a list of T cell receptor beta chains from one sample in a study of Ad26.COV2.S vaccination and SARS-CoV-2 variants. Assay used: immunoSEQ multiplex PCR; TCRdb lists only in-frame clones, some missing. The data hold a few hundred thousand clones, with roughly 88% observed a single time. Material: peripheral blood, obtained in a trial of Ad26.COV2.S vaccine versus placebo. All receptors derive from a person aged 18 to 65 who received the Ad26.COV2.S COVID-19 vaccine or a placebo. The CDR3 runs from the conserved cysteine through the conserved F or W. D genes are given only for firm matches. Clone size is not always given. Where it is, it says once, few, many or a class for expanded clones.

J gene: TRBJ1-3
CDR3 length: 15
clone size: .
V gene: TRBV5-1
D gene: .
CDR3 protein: CASSTSVDSGNTIYF
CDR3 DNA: TGCGCCAGCAGCACCTCGGTGGACTCTGGAAACACCATATATTTT

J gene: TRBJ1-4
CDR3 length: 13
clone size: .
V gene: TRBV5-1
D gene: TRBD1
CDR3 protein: CASSPQGAEKLFF
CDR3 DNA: TGCGCCAGCAGCCCACAGGGGGCCGAAAAACTGTTTTTT

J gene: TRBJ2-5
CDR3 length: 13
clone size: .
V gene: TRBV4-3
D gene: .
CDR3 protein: CASSQVRAETQYF
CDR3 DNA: TGCGCCAGCAGCCAAGTTCGGGCAGAGACCCAGTACTTC

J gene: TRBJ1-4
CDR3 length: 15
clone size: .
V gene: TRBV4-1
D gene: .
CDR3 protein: CASSQERGTNEKLFF
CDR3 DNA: TGCGCCAGCAGCCAAGAGAGGGGAACTAATGAAAAACTGTTTTTT

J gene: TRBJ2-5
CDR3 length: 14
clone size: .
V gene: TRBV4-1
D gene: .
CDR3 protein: CASSQDHGRRAQYF
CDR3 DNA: TGCGCCAGCAGCCAAGATCATGGCAGGAGGGCCCAGTACTTC

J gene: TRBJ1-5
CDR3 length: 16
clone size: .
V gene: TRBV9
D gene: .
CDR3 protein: CASSPRKGRVNQPQHF
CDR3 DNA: TGTGCCAGCAGCCCTCGGAAGGGGCGAGTCAATCAGCCCCAGCATTTT

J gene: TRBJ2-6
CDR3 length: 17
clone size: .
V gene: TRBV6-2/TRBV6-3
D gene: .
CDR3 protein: CASSYSQGNSGANVLTF
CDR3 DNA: TGTGCCAGCAGTTACTCCCAGGGGAACTCTGGGGCCAACGTCCTGACTTTC

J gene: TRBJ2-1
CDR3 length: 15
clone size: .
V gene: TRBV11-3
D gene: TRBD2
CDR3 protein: CASSWSGGVSNEQFF
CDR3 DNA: TGTGCCAGCAGCTGGAGCGGGGGGGTTAGCAATGAGCAGTTCTTC

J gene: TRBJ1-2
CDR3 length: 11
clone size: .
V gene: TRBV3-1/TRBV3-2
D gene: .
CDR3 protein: CASRLQGDYTF
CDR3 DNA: TGTGCCAGCAGACTACAAGGGGACTACACCTTC

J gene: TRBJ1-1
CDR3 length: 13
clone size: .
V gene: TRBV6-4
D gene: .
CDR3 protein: CASRGRTNTEAFF
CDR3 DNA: TGTGCCAGCAGAGGACGGACGAACACTGAAGCTTTCTTT

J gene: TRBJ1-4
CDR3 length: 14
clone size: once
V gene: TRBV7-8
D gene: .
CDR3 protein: CASSSLGPNEKLFF
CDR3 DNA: TGTGCCAGCAGCTCGCTAGGGCCTAATGAAAAACTGTTTTTT

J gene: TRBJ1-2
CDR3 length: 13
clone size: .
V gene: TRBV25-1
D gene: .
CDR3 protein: CASSPPGVYGYTF
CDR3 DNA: TGTGCCAGCAGTCCTCCAGGAGTCTATGGCTACACCTTC

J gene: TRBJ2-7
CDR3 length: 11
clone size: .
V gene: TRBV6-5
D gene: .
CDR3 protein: CASSPGSEQYF
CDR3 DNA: TGTGCCAGCAGCCCAGGGTCCGAGCAGTACTTC

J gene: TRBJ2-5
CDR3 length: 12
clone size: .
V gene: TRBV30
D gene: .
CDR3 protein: CAWSVVGETQYF
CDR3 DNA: TGTGCCTGGAGTGTGGTGGGGGAGACCCAGTACTTC

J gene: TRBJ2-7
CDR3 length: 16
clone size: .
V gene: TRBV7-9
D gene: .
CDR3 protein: CASSFSGRQGRNEQYF
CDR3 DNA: TGTGCCAGCAGCTTTAGCGGAAGACAGGGAAGAAACGAGCAGTACTTC

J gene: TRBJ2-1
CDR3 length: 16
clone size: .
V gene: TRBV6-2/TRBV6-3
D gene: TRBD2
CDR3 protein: CASSRFKRGVYNEQFF
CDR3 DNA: TGTGCCAGCAGTAGGTTCAAGCGGGGGGTCTACAATGAGCAGTTCTTC

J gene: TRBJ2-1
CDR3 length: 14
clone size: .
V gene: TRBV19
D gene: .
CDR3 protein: CASSMRQDGVEQFF
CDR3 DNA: TGTGCCAGTAGTATGCGGCAGGATGGCGTTGAGCAGTTCTTC

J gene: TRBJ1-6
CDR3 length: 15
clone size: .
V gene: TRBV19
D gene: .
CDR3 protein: CASHEQAAYNSPLHF
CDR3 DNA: TGTGCCAGTCATGAACAGGCCGCCTATAATTCACCCCTCCACTTT

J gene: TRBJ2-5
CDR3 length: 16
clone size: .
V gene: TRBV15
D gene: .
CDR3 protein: CATSRDRTGGRKTQYF
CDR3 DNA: TGTGCCACCAGCAGAGATCGTACTGGGGGACGAAAGACCCAGTACTTC

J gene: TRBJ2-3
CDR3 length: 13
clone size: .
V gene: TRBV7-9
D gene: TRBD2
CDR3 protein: CASSPRLAGTQYF
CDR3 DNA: TGTGCCAGCAGCCCACGCCTAGCGGGGACGCAGTATTTT

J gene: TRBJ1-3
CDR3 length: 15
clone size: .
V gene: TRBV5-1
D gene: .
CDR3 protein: CASSPPGMEGNTIYF
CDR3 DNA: TGCGCCAGCAGCCCCCCAGGTATGGAAGGAAACACCATATATTTT

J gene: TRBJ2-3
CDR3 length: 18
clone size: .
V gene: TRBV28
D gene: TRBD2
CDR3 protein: CASSGLAGAPDLADTQYF
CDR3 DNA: TGTGCCAGCAGCGGACTAGCGGGGGCCCCCGATCTCGCAGATACGCAGTATTTT

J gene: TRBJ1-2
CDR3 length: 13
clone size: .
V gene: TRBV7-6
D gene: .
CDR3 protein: CASSSWQGGGYTF
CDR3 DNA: TGTGCCAGCAGCTCTTGGCAGGGTGGCGGCTACACCTTC

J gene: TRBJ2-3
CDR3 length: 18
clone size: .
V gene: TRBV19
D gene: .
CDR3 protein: CASSIPVGPYSGSDTQYF
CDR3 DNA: TGTGCCAGTAGTATTCCCGTCGGACCCTACAGTGGGTCAGATACGCAGTATTTT

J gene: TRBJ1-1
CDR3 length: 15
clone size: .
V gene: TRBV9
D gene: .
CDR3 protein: CASSVTDRPYTEAFF
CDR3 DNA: TGTGCCAGCAGCGTAACCGATCGGCCGTACACTGAAGCTTTCTTT

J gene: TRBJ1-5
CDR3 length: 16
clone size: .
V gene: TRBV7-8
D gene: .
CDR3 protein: CASSLDFGGVGQPQHF
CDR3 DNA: TGTGCCAGCAGCTTAGATTTTGGGGGAGTTGGACAGCCCCAGCATTTT

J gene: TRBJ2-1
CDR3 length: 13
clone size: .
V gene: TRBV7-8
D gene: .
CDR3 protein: CAVPGGIYNEQFF
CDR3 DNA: TGTGCCGTACCGGGCGGCATCTACAATGAGCAGTTCTTC

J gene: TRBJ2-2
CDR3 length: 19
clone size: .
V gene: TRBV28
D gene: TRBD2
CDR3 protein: CASSLQGWIAGGDTGELFF
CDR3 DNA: TGTGCCAGCAGCCTCCAAGGATGGATAGCGGGGGGTGACACCGGGGAGCTGTTTTTT

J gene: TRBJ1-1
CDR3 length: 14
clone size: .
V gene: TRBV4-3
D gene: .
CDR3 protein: CASSQYDGNTEAFF
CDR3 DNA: TGCGCCAGCAGCCAGTATGACGGGAACACTGAAGCTTTCTTT

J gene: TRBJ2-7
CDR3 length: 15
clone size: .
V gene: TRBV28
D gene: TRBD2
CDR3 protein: CASSPPGTSGYEQYF
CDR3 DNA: TGTGCCAGCAGTCCCCCCGGGACTAGCGGATACGAGCAGTACTTC

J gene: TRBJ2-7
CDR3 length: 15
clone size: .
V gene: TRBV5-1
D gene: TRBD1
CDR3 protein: CASSWTDWDRSEQYF
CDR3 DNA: TGCGCCAGCAGCTGGACCGACTGGGACAGGTCTGAGCAGTACTTC

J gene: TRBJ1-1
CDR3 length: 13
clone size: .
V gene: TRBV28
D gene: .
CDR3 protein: CASIGGVNTEAFF
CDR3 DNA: TGTGCCAGCATCGGGGGGGTGAACACTGAAGCTTTCTTT

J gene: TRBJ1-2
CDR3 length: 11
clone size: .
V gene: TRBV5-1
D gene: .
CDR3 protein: CASSWEGGYTF
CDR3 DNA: TGCGCCAGCAGTTGGGAAGGGGGCTACACCTTC